This T cell receptor (beta chain) stems from a study of T cells in Graves' hyperthyroidism and ophthalmopathy. RNA transcripts served as the template for amplifying TCR beta CDR3 regions. A set of HTBI primers served as the primers for a first-round RT-PCR of the TCR CDR3. TCRdb re-analysed the multiplex PCR reads in MiXCR, keeping a single row per CDR3 protein. The sample yields about 660,000 distinct CDR3 sequences, 45% seen once. The CDR3 contains 13 residues. Germline lookup yields CDR1 ENHRY and CDR2 SYGVKD. V was pared by 7 bases and J by 0 bases, with 2 bases of the junction left unmatched. The TCR was taken from an adult man with Graves' disease, either hyperthyroidism or ophthalmopathy (not recorded which). The J gene is TRBJ1-1, the V gene TRBV10-3, with 7 bases identical to TRBD1. The sample comprised peripheral blood or thyroid tissue (not recorded which). CDR3 bases: TGTGCCATCAAGGACAGGATGAACACTGAAGCTTTCTTT. Amino acids: CAIKDRMNTEAFF.